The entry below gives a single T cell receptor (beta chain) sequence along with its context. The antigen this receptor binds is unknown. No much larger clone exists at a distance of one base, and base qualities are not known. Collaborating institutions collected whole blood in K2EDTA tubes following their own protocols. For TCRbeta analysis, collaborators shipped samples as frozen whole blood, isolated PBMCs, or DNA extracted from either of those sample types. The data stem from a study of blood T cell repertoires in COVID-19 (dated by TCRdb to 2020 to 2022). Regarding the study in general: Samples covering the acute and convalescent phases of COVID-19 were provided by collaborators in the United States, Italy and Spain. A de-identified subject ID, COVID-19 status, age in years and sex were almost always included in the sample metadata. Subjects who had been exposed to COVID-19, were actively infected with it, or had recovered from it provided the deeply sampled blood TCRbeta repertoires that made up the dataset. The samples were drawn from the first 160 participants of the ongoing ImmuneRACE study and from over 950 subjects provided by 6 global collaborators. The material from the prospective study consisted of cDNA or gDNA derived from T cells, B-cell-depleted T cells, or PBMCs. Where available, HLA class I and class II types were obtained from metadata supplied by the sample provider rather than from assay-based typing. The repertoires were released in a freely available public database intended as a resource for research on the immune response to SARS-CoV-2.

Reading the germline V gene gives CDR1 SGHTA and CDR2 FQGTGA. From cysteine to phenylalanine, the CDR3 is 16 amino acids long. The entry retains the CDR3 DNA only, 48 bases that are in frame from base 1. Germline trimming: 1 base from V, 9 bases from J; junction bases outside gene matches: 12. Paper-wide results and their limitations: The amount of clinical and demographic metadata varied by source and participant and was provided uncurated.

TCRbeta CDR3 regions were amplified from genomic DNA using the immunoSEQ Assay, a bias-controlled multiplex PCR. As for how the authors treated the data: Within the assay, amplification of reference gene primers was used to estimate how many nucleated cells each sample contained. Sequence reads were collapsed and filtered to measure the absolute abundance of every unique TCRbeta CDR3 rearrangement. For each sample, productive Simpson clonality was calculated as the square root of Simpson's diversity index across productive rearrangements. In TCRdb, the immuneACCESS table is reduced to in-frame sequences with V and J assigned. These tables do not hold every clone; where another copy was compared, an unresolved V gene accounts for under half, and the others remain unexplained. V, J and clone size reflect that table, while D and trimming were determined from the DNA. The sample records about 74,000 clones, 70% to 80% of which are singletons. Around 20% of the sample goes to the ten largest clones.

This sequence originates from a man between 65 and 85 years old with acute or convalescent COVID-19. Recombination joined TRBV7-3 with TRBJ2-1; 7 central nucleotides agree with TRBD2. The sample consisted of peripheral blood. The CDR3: CASSLRASGPQGEQFF. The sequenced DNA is TGTGCCAGCAGCTTAAGGGCTAGCGGCCCTCAGGGTGAGCAGTTCTTC. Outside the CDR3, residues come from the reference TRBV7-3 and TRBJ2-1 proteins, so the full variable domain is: GAGVSQTPSNKVTEKGKYVELRCDPISGHTALYWYRQSLGQGPEFLIYFQGTGAADDSGLPNDRFFAVRPEGSVSTLKIQRTERGDSAVYLCASSLRASGPQGEQFFGPGTRLTVL.